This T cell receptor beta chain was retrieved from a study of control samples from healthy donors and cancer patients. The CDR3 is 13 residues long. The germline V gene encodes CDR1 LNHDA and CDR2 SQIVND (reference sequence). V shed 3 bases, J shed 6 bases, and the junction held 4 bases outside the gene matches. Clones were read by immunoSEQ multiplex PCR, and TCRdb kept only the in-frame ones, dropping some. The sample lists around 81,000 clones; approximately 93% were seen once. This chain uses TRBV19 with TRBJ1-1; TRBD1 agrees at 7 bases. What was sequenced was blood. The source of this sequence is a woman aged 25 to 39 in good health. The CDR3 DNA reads TGTGCCAGTAGTATGGGACAGAAATCTGAAGCTTTCTTT. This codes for CASSMGQKSEAFF.